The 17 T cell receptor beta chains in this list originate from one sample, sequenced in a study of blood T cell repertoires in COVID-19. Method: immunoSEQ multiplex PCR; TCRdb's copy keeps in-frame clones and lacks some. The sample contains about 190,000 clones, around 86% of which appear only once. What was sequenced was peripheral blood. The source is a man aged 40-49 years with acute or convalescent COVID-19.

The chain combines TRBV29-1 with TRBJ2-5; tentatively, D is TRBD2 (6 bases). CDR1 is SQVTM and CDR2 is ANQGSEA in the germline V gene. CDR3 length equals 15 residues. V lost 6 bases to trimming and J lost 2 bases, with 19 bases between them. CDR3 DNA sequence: TGCAGCGTGGGACTTAGGCTAGCCTTACAAGAGACCCAGTACTTC. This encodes CSVGLRLALQETQYF.

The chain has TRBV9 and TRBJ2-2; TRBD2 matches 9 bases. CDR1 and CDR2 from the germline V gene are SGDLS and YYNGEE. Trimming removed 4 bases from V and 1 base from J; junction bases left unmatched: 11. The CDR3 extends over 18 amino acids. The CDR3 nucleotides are TGTGCCAGCAGCCTTCGTAACGTTAGCGGGAGGAACACCGGGGAGCTGTTTTTT. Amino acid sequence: CASSLRNVSGRNTGELFF.

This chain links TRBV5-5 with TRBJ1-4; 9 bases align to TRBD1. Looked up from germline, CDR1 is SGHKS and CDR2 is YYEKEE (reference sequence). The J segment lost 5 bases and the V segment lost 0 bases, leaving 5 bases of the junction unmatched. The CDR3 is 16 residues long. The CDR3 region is CASSLEQGALNEKLFF. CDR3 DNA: TGTGCCAGCAGCTTGGAACAGGGGGCTTTAAATGAAAAACTGTTTTTT. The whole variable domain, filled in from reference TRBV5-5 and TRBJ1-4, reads DAGVTQSPTHLIKTRGQQVTLRCSPISGHKSVSWYQQVLGQGPQFIFQYYEKEERGRGNFPDRFSARQFPNYSSELNVNALLLGDSALYLCASSLEQGALNEKLFFGSGTQLSVL.

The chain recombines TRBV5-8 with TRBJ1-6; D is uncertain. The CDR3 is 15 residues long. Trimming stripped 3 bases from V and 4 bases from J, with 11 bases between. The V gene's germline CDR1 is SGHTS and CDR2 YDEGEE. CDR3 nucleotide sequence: TGTGCCAGCAGCTCCGGACGGGGTTATAATTCACCCCTCCACTTT. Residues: CASSSGRGYNSPLHF.

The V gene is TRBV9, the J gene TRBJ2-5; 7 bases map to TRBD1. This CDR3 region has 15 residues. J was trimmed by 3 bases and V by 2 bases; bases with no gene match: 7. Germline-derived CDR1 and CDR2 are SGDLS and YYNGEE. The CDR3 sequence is CASSVADRAKETQYF. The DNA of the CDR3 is TGTGCCAGCAGCGTCGCCGACAGGGCCAAAGAGACCCAGTACTTC.

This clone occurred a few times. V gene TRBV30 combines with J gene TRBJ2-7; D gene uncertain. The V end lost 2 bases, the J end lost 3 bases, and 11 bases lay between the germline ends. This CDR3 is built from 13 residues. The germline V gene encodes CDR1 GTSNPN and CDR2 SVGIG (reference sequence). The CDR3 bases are TGTGCCTGGAGTCCCGCACACCTCTACGAGCAGTACTTC. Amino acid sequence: CAWSPAHLYEQYF.

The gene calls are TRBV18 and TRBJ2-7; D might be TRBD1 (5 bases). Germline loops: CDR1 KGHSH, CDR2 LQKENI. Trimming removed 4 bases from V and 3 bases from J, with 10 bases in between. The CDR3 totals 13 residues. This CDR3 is CASSQGPHYEQYF. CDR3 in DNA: TGTGCCAGCTCACAGGGGCCGCACTACGAGCAGTACTTC. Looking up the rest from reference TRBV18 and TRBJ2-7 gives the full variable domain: NAGVMQNPRHLVRRRGQEARLRCSPMKGHSHVYWYRQLPEEGLKFMVYLQKENIIDESGMPKERFSAEFPKEGPSILRIQQVVRGDSAAYFCASSQGPHYEQYFGPGTRLTVT.

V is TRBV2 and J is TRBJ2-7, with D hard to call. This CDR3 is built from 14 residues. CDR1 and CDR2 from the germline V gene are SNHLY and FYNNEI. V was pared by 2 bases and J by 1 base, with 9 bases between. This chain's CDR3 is CASSETRSSYEQYF. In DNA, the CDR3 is TGTGCCAGCAGTGAAACTCGTTCTTCCTACGAGCAGTACTTC.

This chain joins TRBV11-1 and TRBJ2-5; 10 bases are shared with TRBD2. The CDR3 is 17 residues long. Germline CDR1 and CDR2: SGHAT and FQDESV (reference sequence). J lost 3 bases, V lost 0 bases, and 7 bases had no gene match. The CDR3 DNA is TGTGCCAGCAGCTTAGCGATTAGCGGGGGGTTTAAAGAGACCCAGTACTTC. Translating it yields CASSLAISGGFKETQYF.

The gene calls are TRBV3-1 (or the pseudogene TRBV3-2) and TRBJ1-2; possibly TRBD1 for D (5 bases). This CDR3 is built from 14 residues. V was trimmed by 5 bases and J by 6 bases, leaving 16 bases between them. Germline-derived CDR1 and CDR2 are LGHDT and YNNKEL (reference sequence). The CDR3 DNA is TGTGCCAGCAGCTGGGGAACAGGAACTGATGGCTACACCTTC. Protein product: CASSWGTGTDGYTF.

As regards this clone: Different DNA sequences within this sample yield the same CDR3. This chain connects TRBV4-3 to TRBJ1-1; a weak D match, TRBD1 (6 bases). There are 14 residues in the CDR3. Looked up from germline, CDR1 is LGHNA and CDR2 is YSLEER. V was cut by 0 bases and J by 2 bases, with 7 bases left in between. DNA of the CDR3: TGCGCCAGCAGCCAAGAACAGGGTAACACTGAAGCTTTCTTT. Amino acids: CASSQEQGNTEAFF.

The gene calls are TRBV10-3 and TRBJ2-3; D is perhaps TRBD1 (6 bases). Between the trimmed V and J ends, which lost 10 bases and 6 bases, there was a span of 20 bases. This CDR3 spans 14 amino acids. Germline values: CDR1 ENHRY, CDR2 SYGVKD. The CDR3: CATKLLGAEDTQYF. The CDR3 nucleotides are TGTGCCACCAAGCTATTGGGGGCTGAGGATACGCAGTATTTT.

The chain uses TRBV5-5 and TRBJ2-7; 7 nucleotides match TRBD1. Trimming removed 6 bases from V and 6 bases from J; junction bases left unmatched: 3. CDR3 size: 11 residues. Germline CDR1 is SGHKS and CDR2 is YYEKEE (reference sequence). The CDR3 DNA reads TGTGCCAGCAAGACAGGGTTCGAGCAGTACTTC. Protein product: CASKTGFEQYF.

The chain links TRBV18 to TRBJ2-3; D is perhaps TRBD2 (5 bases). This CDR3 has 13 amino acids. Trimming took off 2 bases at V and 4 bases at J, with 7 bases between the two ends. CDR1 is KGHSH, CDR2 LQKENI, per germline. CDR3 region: CASSPSGADTQYF. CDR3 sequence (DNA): TGTGCCAGCTCACCATCCGGGGCAGATACGCAGTATTTT.

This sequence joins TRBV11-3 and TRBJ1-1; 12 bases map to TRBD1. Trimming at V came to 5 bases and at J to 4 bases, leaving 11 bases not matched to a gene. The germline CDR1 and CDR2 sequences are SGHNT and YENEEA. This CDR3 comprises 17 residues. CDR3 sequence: CASSGPGTGGRGTEAFF. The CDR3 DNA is TGTGCCAGCAGCGGACCCGGGACAGGGGGCCGGGGCACTGAAGCTTTCTTT.

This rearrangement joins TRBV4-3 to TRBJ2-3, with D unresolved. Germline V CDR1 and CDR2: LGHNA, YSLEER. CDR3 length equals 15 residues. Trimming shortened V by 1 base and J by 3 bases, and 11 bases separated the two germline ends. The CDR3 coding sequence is TGCGCCAGCAGCCAAGGTCGGGTTCCAACAGATACGCAGTATTTT. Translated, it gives CASSQGRVPTDTQYF.

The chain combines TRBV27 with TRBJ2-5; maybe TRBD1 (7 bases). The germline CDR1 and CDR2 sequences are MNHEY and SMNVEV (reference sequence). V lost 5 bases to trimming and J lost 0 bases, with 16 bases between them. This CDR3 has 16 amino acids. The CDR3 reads CASSPHAGGYQETQYF. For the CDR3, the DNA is TGTGCCAGCAGTCCTCATGCAGGGGGGTACCAAGAGACCCAGTACTTC.